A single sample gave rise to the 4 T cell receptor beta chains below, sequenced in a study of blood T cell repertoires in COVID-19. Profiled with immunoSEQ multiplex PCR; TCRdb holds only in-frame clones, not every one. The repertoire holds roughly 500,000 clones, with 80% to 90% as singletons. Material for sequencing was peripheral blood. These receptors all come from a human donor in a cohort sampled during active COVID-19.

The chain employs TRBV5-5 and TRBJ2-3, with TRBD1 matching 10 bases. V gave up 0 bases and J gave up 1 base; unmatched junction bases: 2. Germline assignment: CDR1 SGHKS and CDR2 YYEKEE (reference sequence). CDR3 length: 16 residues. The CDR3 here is CASSLEGTGGTDTQYF. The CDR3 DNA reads TGTGCCAGCAGCTTGGAGGGGACAGGGGGCACAGATACGCAGTATTTT.

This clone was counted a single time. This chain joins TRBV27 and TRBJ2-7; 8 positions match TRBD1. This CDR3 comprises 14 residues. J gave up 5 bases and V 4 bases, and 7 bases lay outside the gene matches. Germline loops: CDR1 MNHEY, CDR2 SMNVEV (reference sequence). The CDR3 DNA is TGTGCCAGCAGTTCAACGGGACAGGTAGACGAGCAGTACTTC. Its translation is CASSSTGQVDEQYF.

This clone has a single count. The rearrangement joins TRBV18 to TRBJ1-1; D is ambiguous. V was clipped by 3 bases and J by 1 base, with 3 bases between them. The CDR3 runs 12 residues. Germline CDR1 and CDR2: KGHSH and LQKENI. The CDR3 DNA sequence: TGTGCCAGCTCACCCTCGAACACTGAAGCTTTCTTT. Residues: CASSPSNTEAFF. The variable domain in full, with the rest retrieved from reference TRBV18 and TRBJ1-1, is NAGVMQNPRHLVRRRGQEARLRCSPMKGHSHVYWYRQLPEEGLKFMVYLQKENIIDESGMPKERFSAEFPKEGPSILRIQQVVRGDSAAYFCASSPSNTEAFFGQGTRLTVV.

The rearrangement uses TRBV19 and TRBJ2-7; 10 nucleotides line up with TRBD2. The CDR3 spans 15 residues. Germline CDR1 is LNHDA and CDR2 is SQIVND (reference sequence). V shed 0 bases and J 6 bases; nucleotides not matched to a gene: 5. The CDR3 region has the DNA TGTGCCAGTAGTATAGAGGCAGCGGGAGGGGGCGAGCAGTACTTC. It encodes CASSIEAAGGGEQYF.